Described below is a single T cell receptor beta chain sequence and its context. The sample is drawn from a study of T cell responses to AZD1222 COVID-19 vaccine. Sequenced by immunoSEQ multiplex PCR; TCRdb stores in-frame clones only, minus some. The table has under 170,000 clones, 85% to 95% seen once. V was trimmed by 8 bases and J by 4 bases, leaving 14 bases between them. The CDR3 runs to 13 residues. CDR1 is MNHEY, CDR2 SVGAGI, per germline. Sequences were derived from peripheral blood, sampled on day 0 of AZD1222 vaccination. The clonotype comes from an adult in good health. The rearrangement joins TRBV6-5 to TRBJ1-1; a possible D gene is TRBD1 (5 bases). The CDR3 protein is CASGMGPGTEAFF. CDR3 nucleotides: TGTGCCAGCGGAATGGGGCCGGGCACTGAAGCTTTCTTT.